A single sample gave rise to the 16 T cell receptor beta chains below, sequenced in a study of blood T cell repertoires in COVID-19. The protocol was immunoSEQ multiplex PCR, while the TCRdb copy is restricted to in-frame clones and leaves out a portion. This sample yields about 210,000 clones, of which roughly 86% are seen a single time; about 7.3% belongs to the top ten. The sequencing sample was made of peripheral blood. The receptors here all came from a woman aged 45 to 65 with active or convalescent COVID-19.

This sequence joins TRBV2 and TRBJ2-7; TRBD1 matches at 11 bases. The germline V gene encodes CDR1 SNHLY and CDR2 FYNNEI. The V segment lost 6 bases and the J segment 3 bases; nucleotides outside the gene matches: 4. The CDR3 runs 14 residues. DNA for the CDR3: TGTGCCAGCAGGGCCGGGACAGGGGGCTACGAGCAGTACGTC. Amino acids: CASRAGTGGYEQYV.

CDR3 in amino acids: CASSPPQTRREQYF. CDR3 DNA sequence: TGTGCCAGCTCACCACCTCAGACTAGACGCGAGCAGTACTTC. The chain uses TRBV18 and TRBJ2-7, with a possible D match to TRBD2 (6 bases). The CDR3 is 14 residues long. Germline-derived CDR1 and CDR2 are KGHSH and LQKENI. Trimming shortened V by 0 bases and J by 6 bases, and 12 bases separated the two germline ends.

This sequence joins TRBV29-1 and TRBJ1-2; 9 bases align to TRBD1. CDR3 length: 16 amino acids. Trimming cost V 4 bases and J 4 bases; bases outside gene matches: 13. Germline V gene sequence: CDR1 SQVTM, CDR2 ANQGSEA. The CDR3: CSVAPGMGTGSYGYTF. DNA for the CDR3: TGCAGCGTTGCGCCTGGGATGGGGACAGGGTCCTATGGCTACACCTTC.

The rearrangement joins TRBV15 to TRBJ2-7; D is perhaps TRBD2 (6 bases). The V and J ends lost 0 bases and 1 base respectively, with 13 bases between them. Germline loops: CDR1 LNHNV, CDR2 YYDKDF (reference sequence). This CDR3 contains 16 residues. This CDR3 reads CATSRDTGTQSYEQYF. The CDR3 DNA is TGTGCCACCAGCAGAGATACCGGGACTCAATCCTACGAGCAGTACTTC. The full variable domain, completed using reference TRBV15 and TRBJ2-7, is DAMVIQNPRYQVTQFGKPVTLSCSQTLNHNVMYWYQQKSSQAPKLLFHYYDKDFNNEADTPDNFQSRRPNTSFCFLDIRSPGLGDTAMYLCATSRDTGTQSYEQYFGPGTRLTVT.

The chain carries TRBV5-1 and TRBJ1-5; the D is unclear. This CDR3 is 11 amino acids long. Germline V gene sequence: CDR1 SGHRS, CDR2 YFSETQ. V was clipped by 7 bases and J by 9 bases, with 11 bases between them. Here the CDR3 reads CASCPEGPQHF. For the CDR3, the DNA is TGCGCCAGCTGTCCAGAGGGGCCCCAGCATTTT.

The J gene is TRBJ2-1, the V gene TRBV19, with a possible D match to TRBD2 (6 bases). V dropped 6 bases and J dropped 4 bases, with 13 bases sitting between them. The CDR3 extends over 14 amino acids. The germline V gene encodes CDR1 LNHDA and CDR2 SQIVND (reference sequence). Written as DNA, the CDR3 is TGTGCCAGTAGGGCAGAGGGAGGATACAATGAGCAGTTCTTC. Amino acids: CASRAEGGYNEQFF. Full variable domain (rest looked up from reference TRBV19 and TRBJ2-1): DGGITQSPKYLFRKEGQNVTLSCEQNLNHDAMYWYRQDPGQGLRLIYYSQIVNDFQKGDIAEGYSVSREKKESFPLTVTSAQKNPTAFYLCASRAEGGYNEQFFGPGTRLTVL.

This rearrangement joins TRBV9 to TRBJ1-2; TRBD1 is a possible D gene (5 bases). Germline CDR1 and CDR2: SGDLS and YYNGEE. The CDR3 spans 15 residues. V dropped 4 bases and J dropped 13 bases, with 26 bases sitting between them. The CDR3 loop reads CASSPPLGLVARITF. Written as DNA, the CDR3 is TGTGCCAGCAGCCCTCCGCTGGGGCTCGTAGCCAGAATCACCTTC.

This clone was seen a handful of times. The chain uses TRBV3-1 (or the pseudogene TRBV3-2) and TRBJ2-2; TRBD2 might be the D (5 bases). The length of the CDR3 is 17 residues. Germline loops: CDR1 LGHDT, CDR2 YNNKEL (reference sequence). V lost 4 bases to trimming and J lost 0 bases, with 15 bases between them. CDR3 protein: CASSLLIRGANTGELFF. For the CDR3, the DNA is TGTGCCAGCAGCCTTCTCATCCGGGGAGCGAACACCGGGGAGCTGTTTTTT.

V usage is TRBV28 and J usage is TRBJ2-3, with TRBD1 matching over 7 bases. The CDR3 is made up of 14 amino acids. From germline, CDR1 is MDHEN and CDR2 SYDVKM. V was pared by 2 bases and J by 2 bases, with 1 base of the junction left unmatched. Written as DNA, the CDR3 is TGTGCCAGCAGTTTAGACAGGGTCACAGATACGCAGTATTTT. Translated, it gives CASSLDRVTDTQYF.

This sequence joins TRBV27 and TRBJ1-2; 9 bases map to TRBD1. CDR3 size: 15 residues. CDR1 MNHEY and CDR2 SMNVEV come from the germline V gene (reference sequence). V shed 2 bases and J 10 bases; nucleotides not matched to a gene: 11. DNA of the CDR3: TGTGCCAGCAGTTTAAAACCTGGGACAGGGTTGATCTACACCTTC. Translating it yields CASSLKPGTGLIYTF.

This clone was observed a few times. V gene TRBV6-5 combines with J gene TRBJ2-7, with TRBD2 matching 12 bases. CDR3 length: 13 residues. J lost 5 bases, V lost 6 bases, and 2 bases had no gene match. The germline V gene has CDR1 MNHEY and CDR2 SVGAGI. In nucleotides, the CDR3 is TGTGCCAGCAGCAGGACTAGCGGGGACGAGCAGTACGTC. This sequence encodes CASSRTSGDEQYV.

The J gene is TRBJ2-1, the V gene TRBV5-1; 7 bases fit TRBD2. The CDR3 totals 15 residues. CDR1 and CDR2 from the germline V gene are SGHRS and YFSETQ. The V and J ends lost 4 bases and 3 bases, in that order; junction bases with no gene match: 7. CDR3 in DNA: TGCGCCAGCAGCCCGCTTGCGGGGGTCTACAATGAGCAGTTCTTC. It translates to CASSPLAGVYNEQFF.

J is TRBJ1-2 and V is TRBV7-9; tentatively, D is TRBD1 (5 bases). CDR1 SEHNR and CDR2 FQNEAQ come from the germline V gene (reference sequence). Trimming took 5 bases from V and 2 from J, leaving 12 bases between them. The CDR3 consists of 14 residues. The CDR3 nucleotides are TGTGCCAGCAGCACGTCCAAGGGGAACTATGGCTACACCTTC. This encodes CASSTSKGNYGYTF.

The V gene is TRBV4-1, the J gene TRBJ1-1; D gene unclear. The CDR3 has 15 residues. The germline V gene encodes CDR1 MGHRA and CDR2 YSYEKL. The V end was cut by 4 bases, the J end by 4 bases, with 16 bases between. This chain's CDR3 is CASSLHSGKGTEAFF. As DNA, the CDR3 is TGCGCCAGCAGCCTACACTCCGGGAAGGGCACTGAAGCTTTCTTT.

The V gene is TRBV19, the J gene TRBJ1-2; D might be TRBD1 (5 bases). CDR1 is LNHDA and CDR2 is SQIVND in the germline V gene (reference sequence). The CDR3 is made up of 14 amino acids. Trimming left V 4 bases short and J 4 bases short, with 13 bases between. Here the CDR3 DNA reads TGTGCCAGTAGTAATCCGGGGGTCGGCTATGGCTACACCTTC. This encodes CASSNPGVGYGYTF.

This clone turned up a few times. The CDR3 sequence is CASSPRQGPNNEQFF. In nucleotides, the CDR3 is TGTGCCAGCAGCCCAAGACAGGGGCCGAACAATGAGCAGTTCTTC. V usage is TRBV7-9 and J usage is TRBJ2-1, with 8 positions matching TRBD1. Germline V gene sequence: CDR1 SEHNR, CDR2 FQNEAQ (reference sequence). The CDR3 is made up of 15 amino acids. V lost 5 bases, J lost 5 bases, and 8 bases stayed unmatched.